The 18 T cell receptor beta chains below come from one sample, sequenced in a study of cytomegalovirus exposure and HLA in healthy donors. Primers for the PCR totalled 60 Vbeta and 13 Jbeta. Sequenced by immunoSEQ multiplex PCR; TCRdb stores in-frame clones only, minus some. The sample lists approximately 190,000 clones; roughly 80% were seen once. Sequencing input: PBMCs. The receptors shown here come from a woman aged 45-60 years in good health and CMV-seropositive.

The chain combines TRBV19 with TRBJ1-6; 8 bases fit TRBD1. This CDR3 region has 14 residues. The germline V gene has CDR1 LNHDA and CDR2 SQIVND (reference sequence). The ends lost 4 bases at V and 10 bases at J; junction bases unmatched: 6. The CDR3 DNA reads TGTGCCAGTAGTACTACAGGGGGAGGATCACCCCTCCACTTT. Its translation: CASSTTGGGSPLHF.

The DNA of the CDR3 is TGTGCCAGCAGTGAATCGACAGTGGGTAATGAAAAACTGTTTTTT. Amino acids: CASSESTVGNEKLFF. The chain has TRBV6-1 and TRBJ1-4; tentatively, D is TRBD1 (5 bases). Germline loops: CDR1 MNHNS, CDR2 SASEGT. Trimming stripped 2 bases from V and 4 bases from J, with 11 bases between. CDR3 length equals 15 residues.

J is TRBJ1-1 and V is TRBV7-2; no definite D call. Trimming left V 7 bases short and J 1 base short, with 10 bases between. Germline assignment: CDR1 SGHTA and CDR2 FQGNSA. The CDR3 extends over 13 amino acids. CDR3 sequence (DNA): TGTGCCAGCAACTCAGGCCAGAACACTGAAGCTTTCTTT. Amino acid sequence: CASNSGQNTEAFF.

This clone has just a few counts. The V and J genes are TRBV5-6 and TRBJ1-1; D may be TRBD1 (5 bases). With 2 bases removed from V and 11 bases from J, the gap between germline ends came to 13 bases. The CDR3 totals 12 residues. Germline CDR1 and CDR2: SGHDT and YYEEEE. CDR3 DNA: TGTGCCAGCAGCTTCGGGGGGGATGGGGCTTTCTTT. Protein: CASSFGGDGAFF.

The rearrangement uses TRBV5-6 and TRBJ2-7; the D gene is possibly TRBD2 (6 bases). Germline V CDR1 and CDR2: SGHDT, YYEEEE. The CDR3 sequence is 15 residues long. V shed 4 bases and J shed 3 bases, with 17 bases lying between them. CDR3 loop: CASSVTGQGGYEQYF. The CDR3 nucleotides are TGTGCCAGCAGCGTGACGGGGCAGGGAGGCTACGAGCAGTACTTC.

The rearrangement uses TRBV27 and TRBJ1-2, with D hard to call. The germline CDR1 and CDR2 sequences are MNHEY and SMNVEV (reference sequence). V dropped 2 bases and J dropped 3 bases, with 16 bases sitting between them. This CDR3 contains 16 residues. This CDR3 reads CASSLERLGGYYGYTF. The CDR3 bases are TGTGCCAGCAGTTTAGAGCGTTTGGGAGGATACTATGGCTACACCTTC.

The gene calls are TRBV15 and TRBJ2-7, with 11 bases matching TRBD1. The CDR3 runs 14 residues. The ends lost 6 bases at V and 4 bases at J; junction bases unmatched: 5. Germline V gene lookup returns CDR1 LNHNV and CDR2 YYDKDF (reference sequence). The chain's CDR3 is CATSPDRGLYEQYF. The CDR3 region has the DNA TGTGCCACCAGTCCGGACAGGGGGCTTTACGAGCAGTACTTC.

The chain uses TRBV4-1 and TRBJ2-1; D possibly corresponds to TRBD1 (6 bases). Per germline, CDR1 MGHRA and CDR2 YSYEKL. V was trimmed by 4 bases and J by 10 bases, leaving 26 bases between them. The CDR3 is made up of 17 amino acids. As DNA, the CDR3 is TGCGCCAGCAGCCCGGCCAGACAGGATTTTCGGTTTGGCGAGCAGTTCTTC. It yields the protein CASSPARQDFRFGEQFF.

The sample holds a few counts of this clone. The V gene is TRBV19, the J gene TRBJ1-6; 7 bases line up with TRBD1. The trim removed 6 bases at V and 7 bases at J, leaving 9 bases unmatched. This CDR3 is built from 15 residues. Per the germline V gene, CDR1 is LNHDA and CDR2 is SQIVND (reference sequence). CDR3 in DNA: TGTGCCAGTAGCGATGCCCAGGGGGGAAATTCACCCCTCCACTTT. It codes for CASSDAQGGNSPLHF.

This rearrangement joins TRBV30 to TRBJ2-5; a weak D match, TRBD2 (5 bases). The V and J ends lost 5 bases and 0 bases respectively, with 10 bases between them. There are 13 residues in the CDR3. Germline values: CDR1 GTSNPN, CDR2 SVGIG (reference sequence). The CDR3 loop is CAWSGSYQETQYF. The CDR3 DNA reads as TGTGCCTGGTCGGGAAGCTACCAAGAGACCCAGTACTTC. Looking up the rest from reference TRBV30 and TRBJ2-5 gives the full variable domain: SQTIHQWPATLVQPVGSPLSLECTVEGTSNPNLYWYRQAAGRGLQLLFYSVGIGQISSEVPQNLSASRPQDRQFILSSKKLLLSDSGFYLCAWSGSYQETQYFGPGTRLLVL.

The chain has TRBV27 and TRBJ1-2; TRBD1 matches at 7 bases. From germline, CDR1 is MNHEY and CDR2 SMNVEV (reference sequence). The CDR3 contains 12 residues. J gave up 7 bases and V 2 bases, and 1 base lay outside the gene matches. The CDR3 here is CASSLDRVGYTF. The CDR3 DNA reads as TGTGCCAGCAGTTTAGACAGGGTTGGCTACACCTTC.

The genes are TRBV9 and TRBJ2-5, with 9 positions matching TRBD2. Germline V gives CDR1 SGDLS, CDR2 YYNGEE. J was trimmed by 2 bases and V by 0 bases; bases with no gene match: 5. This CDR3 spans 16 amino acids. The CDR3 sequence: CASSVGMRGGQETQYF. CDR3 in DNA: TGTGCCAGCAGCGTAGGGATGCGGGGGGGTCAAGAGACCCAGTACTTC.

The chain employs TRBV19 and TRBJ1-2; no clear D gene. Germline V gives CDR1 LNHDA, CDR2 SQIVND (reference sequence). This CDR3 has 12 residues. The V and J ends lost 3 bases and 4 bases respectively, with 6 bases between them. CDR3 amino acids: CASSIIGYGYTF. For the CDR3, the DNA is TGTGCCAGTAGTATTATCGGCTATGGCTACACCTTC.

In its sample, this clone was seen once. The rearrangement uses TRBV19 and TRBJ1-3; possibly TRBD1 for D (6 bases). This CDR3 comprises 16 residues. Per germline, CDR1 LNHDA and CDR2 SQIVND (reference sequence). V lost 7 bases, J lost 0 bases, and 16 bases lay in between. CDR3 amino acids: CASTAKTGPSGNTIYF. The CDR3 nucleotides are TGTGCCAGTACCGCGAAAACAGGGCCCTCTGGAAACACCATATATTTT.

This clone was observed a single time. The V call is TRBV6-5, the J call TRBJ1-5, with 7 bases that match TRBD1. CDR1 is MNHEY and CDR2 is SVGAGI in the germline V gene. The CDR3 totals 13 residues. Trimming took 3 bases from V and 9 from J; bases not matched to a gene: 5. The DNA for the CDR3 is TGTGCCAGCAGTTATCAACAGGGGCTGCCCCAGCATTTT. Amino acids: CASSYQQGLPQHF.

This clone was counted between two and nine times. The chain is built from TRBV5-1 and TRBJ2-3; maybe TRBD1 (5 bases). The CDR3 runs 13 residues. Trimming removed 3 bases at V and 3 bases at J, with 8 bases between. The germline V gene encodes CDR1 SGHRS and CDR2 YFSETQ. CDR3 loop: CASSSTATDTQYF. The CDR3 DNA is TGCGCCAGCAGCTCGACAGCGACAGATACGCAGTATTTT.

The J gene is TRBJ2-6, the V gene TRBV5-6; D uncertain. The CDR3 extends over 15 amino acids. The germline V gene encodes CDR1 SGHDT and CDR2 YYEEEE. Trimming cost V 3 bases and J 2 bases, with 9 bases left between them. The CDR3, as DNA: TGTGCCAGCAGCTATCGGGTTACTGGGGCCAACGTCCTGACTTTC. Translating it yields CASSYRVTGANVLTF. The full variable domain, completed using reference TRBV5-6 and TRBJ2-6, is DAGVTQSPTHLIKTRGQQVTLRCSPKSGHDTVSWYQQALGQGPQFIFQYYEEEERQRGNFPDRFSGHQFPNYSSELNVNALLLGDSALYLCASSYRVTGANVLTFGAGSRLTVL.

This rearrangement joins TRBV19 to TRBJ1-2, with TRBD1 identical over 9 bases. With 6 bases clipped from V and 3 bases from J, the junction kept 8 bases outside the gene matches. Germline V gives CDR1 LNHDA, CDR2 SQIVND (reference sequence). The CDR3 is 15 residues long. The chain's CDR3 is CASSDRDREDYGYTF. In nucleotides, the CDR3 is TGTGCCAGTAGCGATAGGGACAGGGAGGACTATGGCTACACCTTC.